One and the same sample provided the 20 T cell receptor beta chains below, sequenced in a study of identical twins. Each CDR3 protein is one row after TCRdb ran MiXCR on the 5' RACE reads. The sample gives roughly 690,000 distinct CDR3 sequences, roughly 6% of which show up once; roughly 1.6% is in the top ten. Input material: naive T cells sorted from blood. The receptor source for this set is a man younger than 30 in good health.

This clonotype was counted only a few times. The V gene is TRBV4-1, the J gene TRBJ1-1, with a weak D call TRBD1 (6 bases). Germline V lookup: CDR1 MGHRA, CDR2 YSYEKL. The V end was cut by 0 bases, the J end by 8 bases, with 10 bases between. The CDR3 extends over 13 amino acids. The CDR3 coding sequence is TGCGCCAGCAGCCAAGAGGGGGCAGAGGAAGCTTTCTTT. Its protein is CASSQEGAEEAFF.

This clonotype was seen at least ten times. The CDR3 spells CASSYDLNSPLHF. In DNA form, the CDR3 reads TGTGCCAGCAGTTACGATCTGAATTCACCCCTCCACTTT. This chain uses TRBV6-5 with TRBJ1-6; D gene ambiguous. CDR1 and CDR2 from the germline V gene are MNHEY and SVGAGI. The CDR3 is made up of 13 amino acids. V lost 2 bases and J lost 7, with 6 bases in between.

There are a few counts of this clonotype. The rearrangement joins TRBV27 to TRBJ2-1; D perhaps matches TRBD2 (6 bases). V was cut by 6 bases and J by 5 bases, with 17 bases left in between. Germline values: CDR1 MNHEY, CDR2 SMNVEV (reference sequence). This CDR3 is built from 15 residues. The CDR3 DNA follows: TGTGCCAGCAGCGAGAGGGACTCAAGCAACAATGAGCAGTTCTTC. Protein: CASSERDSSNNEQFF.

This clonotype was observed a few times. The rearrangement links TRBV11-2 to TRBJ2-3; the match to TRBD2 covers 7 bases. The junction had 12 bases not matched to a gene; V was cut back by 5 bases and J by 1 base. The germline CDR1 and CDR2 sequences are SGHAT and FQNNGV. The CDR3 spans 17 residues. The CDR3 region has the DNA TGTGCCAGCAGCCCCCAAACGGGGAGGGTGGGCACAGATACGCAGTATTTT. Protein: CASSPQTGRVGTDTQYF.

This clonotype has ten or more counts. The gene calls are TRBV29-1 and TRBJ2-5; the D gene is possibly TRBD1 (5 bases). The germline CDR1 and CDR2 sequences are SQVTM and ANQGSEA. Trimming stripped 4 bases from V and 3 bases from J, with 12 bases between. The CDR3 consists of 13 residues. As DNA, the CDR3 is TGCAGCGTTGCCCAAAGGGGAAAAGAGACCCAGTACTTC. It specifies CSVAQRGKETQYF.

This clonotype was recorded many times. V is TRBV24-1 and J is TRBJ2-1; tentatively, D is TRBD2 (6 bases). The CDR3 has 14 residues. V was cut by 4 bases and J by 10 bases, with 16 bases left in between. The germline CDR1 and CDR2 sequences are KGHDR and SFDVKD. The CDR3 loop reads CATSDPMEGPEQFF. CDR3 DNA sequence: TGTGCCACCAGTGACCCAATGGAGGGGCCCGAGCAGTTCTTC.

This clonotype was detected only a few times. The CDR3 is CAWSEGYEQYF. The CDR3 DNA follows: TGTGCCTGGAGCGAGGGATACGAGCAGTACTTC. J is TRBJ2-7 and V is TRBV30; maybe TRBD2 (5 bases). The CDR3 contains 11 residues. Trimming stripped 3 bases from V and 4 bases from J, with 7 bases between. Germline loops: CDR1 GTSNPN, CDR2 SVGIG (reference sequence).

Points on this clonotype: This could be a read error, since a much larger clone is one nucleotide away. The rearrangement uses TRBV20-1 and TRBJ1-5, with no clear D. Germline CDR1 reads DFQATT; CDR2 reads SNEGSKA (reference sequence). This CDR3 region has 14 residues. The CDR3 sequence: CSARDLGNTKPLHF. CDR3 nucleotides: TGCAGTGCTAGAGATCTTGGGAACACCAAGCCCCTGCATTTT.

The table lists this clonotype with many counts. The rearrangement links TRBV12-3 or TRBV12-4 to TRBJ2-2; D remains ambiguous. V was pared by 1 base and J by 7 bases, with 7 bases between. The CDR3 covers 13 residues. CDR3 sequence: CASSLGDGGELFF. The CDR3 DNA follows: TGTGCCAGCAGTTTAGGCGACGGCGGGGAGCTGTTTTTT.

This sequence joins TRBV3-1 and TRBJ2-1, with TRBD2 identical over 12 bases. Germline lookup yields CDR1 LGHDT and CDR2 YNNKEL (reference sequence). V shed 1 base and J 15 bases; nucleotides not matched to a gene: 13. The CDR3 length is 16 residues. DNA for the CDR3: TGTGCCAGCAGCCAAGGGCCGTTGGCTAGCGGGAGGGGGGGGTTCTTC. Encoded protein: CASSQGPLASGRGGFF.

The J gene is TRBJ2-6, the V gene TRBV29-1; 8 bases agree with TRBD2. V dropped 5 bases and J dropped 1; count of bases not matched to a gene: 13. The length of the CDR3 is 18 residues. CDR1 SQVTM and CDR2 ANQGSEA come from the germline V gene. In DNA, the CDR3 is TGCAGCGTTCTCGGGAGGGTGGAACAGAGGTCTGGGGCCAACGTCCTGACTTTC. Translated, it gives CSVLGRVEQRSGANVLTF.

This rearrangement joins TRBV27 to TRBJ2-3; the D is unclear. The CDR3 contains 14 residues. Trimming removed 5 bases from V and 0 bases from J, with 9 bases in between. CDR1 and CDR2 from the germline V gene are MNHEY and SMNVEV (reference sequence). The CDR3 DNA follows: TGTGCCAGCAGTCACAGAACTAGCACAGATACGCAGTATTTT. It specifies CASSHRTSTDTQYF.

This clonotype was counted only a few times. This chain joins TRBV12-3 or TRBV12-4 and TRBJ1-1, with D perhaps TRBD1 (6 bases). The V end was cut by 6 bases, the J end by 0 bases, with 17 bases between. This CDR3 has 16 residues. The CDR3 nucleotides are TGTGCCAGCAGAGGACAGACCTTTTATATGAACACTGAAGCTTTCTTT. Translating gives CASRGQTFYMNTEAFF.

V is TRBV24-1 and J is TRBJ2-5; a weak D match, TRBD1 (9 bases). The last part of the DNA fits TRBJ2-1 better; the J call may be wrong. The CDR3 runs to 17 residues. Germline V gives CDR1 KGHDR, CDR2 SFDVKD. The CDR3 DNA sequence: TGTGCCACCAGTCCCGGGGGGGGACAGGGTCTCCAAGAGACCCAGTTCTTC. It yields the protein CATSPGGGQGLQETQFF.

Many counts were recorded for this clonotype. The chain recombines TRBV5-1 with TRBJ1-1; weak D call: TRBD1 (5 bases). V was shortened by 1 base and J by 0 bases, with 10 bases between the two germline ends. The CDR3 loop spans 15 amino acids. Germline lookup yields CDR1 SGHRS and CDR2 YFSETQ. Here the CDR3 reads CASSLTGGVNTEAFF. The CDR3 DNA sequence: TGCGCCAGCAGCTTGACGGGGGGTGTGAACACTGAAGCTTTCTTT.

The V gene is TRBV6-2 or TRBV6-3, the J gene TRBJ2-5; D is tentatively TRBD1 or TRBD2 (5 bases each). Germline assignment: CDR1 MNHEY and CDR2 SVGEGT. V lost 7 bases, J lost 5 bases, and 14 bases lay in between. The CDR3 has 13 amino acids. The CDR3 sequence: CASTQRGGETQYF. DNA of the CDR3: TGTGCCAGCACGCAACGGGGCGGCGAGACCCAGTACTTC.

This clonotype appeared a few times. The rearrangement links TRBV19 to TRBJ1-5, with a tentative D call TRBD1 (5 bases). Germline lookup yields CDR1 LNHDA and CDR2 SQIVND (reference sequence). Trimming shortened V by 7 bases and J by 4 bases, and 17 bases separated the two germline ends. This CDR3 contains 15 residues. For the CDR3, the DNA is TGTGCCAGTAAGGGACGATCTAGGGGAAATCAGCCCCAGCATTTT. This translates into CASKGRSRGNQPQHF. The whole variable domain, filled in from reference TRBV19 and TRBJ1-5, reads DGGITQSPKYLFRKEGQNVTLSCEQNLNHDAMYWYRQDPGQGLRLIYYSQIVNDFQKGDIAEGYSVSREKKESFPLTVTSAQKNPTAFYLCASKGRSRGNQPQHFGDGTRLSIL.

This sequence joins TRBV6-5 and TRBJ2-1; D might be TRBD1 or TRBD2, each matching 5 bases. Germline-derived CDR1 and CDR2 are MNHEY and SVGAGI. With 2 bases removed from V and 0 bases from J, the gap between germline ends came to 17 bases. CDR3 length: 18 amino acids. In DNA form, the CDR3 reads TGTGCCAGCAGTTACCCAGGGACCACCATGAGCTCCTACAATGAGCAGTTCTTC. It is translated as CASSYPGTTMSSYNEQFF.

This clonotype was seen many times. This chain uses TRBV29-1 with TRBJ2-2, with D possibly being TRBD1 (5 bases). Germline loops: CDR1 SQVTM, CDR2 ANQGSEA. Trimming took 3 bases from V and 1 from J, leaving 6 bases between them. This CDR3 comprises 13 residues. CDR3 region: CSVDRENTGELFF. CDR3 coding DNA: TGCAGCGTTGACAGGGAGAACACCGGGGAGCTGTTTTTT.

This clonotype occurred many times. V is TRBV15 and J is TRBJ2-3; D is uncertain. The CDR3 consists of 14 residues. V gave up 1 base and J gave up 4 bases, with 9 bases separating them. Per germline, CDR1 LNHNV and CDR2 YYDKDF (reference sequence). The chain's CDR3 is CATSRGSVPDTQYF. For the CDR3, the DNA is TGTGCCACCAGCAGAGGATCTGTCCCAGATACGCAGTATTTT.